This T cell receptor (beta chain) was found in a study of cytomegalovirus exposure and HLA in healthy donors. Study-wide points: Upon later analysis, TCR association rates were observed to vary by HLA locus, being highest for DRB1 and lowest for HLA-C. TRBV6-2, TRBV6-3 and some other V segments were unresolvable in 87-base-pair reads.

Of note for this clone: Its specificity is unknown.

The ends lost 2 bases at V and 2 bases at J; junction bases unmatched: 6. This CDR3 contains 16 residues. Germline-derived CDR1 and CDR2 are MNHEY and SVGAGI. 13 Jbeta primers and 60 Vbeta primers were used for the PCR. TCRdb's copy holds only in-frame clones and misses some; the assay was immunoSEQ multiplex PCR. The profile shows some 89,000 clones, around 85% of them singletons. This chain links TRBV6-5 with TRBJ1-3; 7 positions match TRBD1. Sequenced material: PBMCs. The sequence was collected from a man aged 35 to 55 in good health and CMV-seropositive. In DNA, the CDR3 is TGTGCCAGCAGTTACCACCAACAGGGGACTGGAAACACCATATATTTT. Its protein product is CASSYHQQGTGNTIYF.